The T cell receptor (beta chain) under discussion was sequenced for a study of T-cell reconstitution after alpha-beta-depleted transplantation in children. After removal of 4 bases from V and 0 bases from J, the junction contained 6 bases not matched to a gene. The CDR3 runs 16 residues. Germline lookup yields CDR1 SGHAT and CDR2 FQNNGV. At least ten counts were recorded for this clonotype. It was with unique molecular identifiers that the TCRbeta library was prepared. TCRdb fed the PCR reads into MiXCR, producing one record per CDR3 protein. The profile shows more than 550,000 distinct CDR3 sequences, roughly a tenth of them singletons.

This sequence joins TRBV11-2 and TRBJ2-1, with 7 bases fitting TRBD1. The clonotype was recovered from a human donor who donated a stem cell graft to a child with acute myeloid leukemia. The specimen comprised PBMCs from the stem cell graft donor, sampled from the stem cell graft. CDR3 residues: CASSSYRGSSYNEQFF. DNA for the CDR3: TGTGCCAGCAGCTCATACAGGGGTAGCTCCTACAATGAGCAGTTCTTC. The full variable domain, its missing parts supplied by reference TRBV11-2 and TRBJ2-1, is EAGVAQSPRYKIIEKRQSVAFWCNPISGHATLYWYQQILGQGPKLLIQFQNNGVVDDSQLPKDRFSAERLKGVDSTLKIQPAKLEDSAVYLCASSSYRGSSYNEQFFGPGTRLTVL.